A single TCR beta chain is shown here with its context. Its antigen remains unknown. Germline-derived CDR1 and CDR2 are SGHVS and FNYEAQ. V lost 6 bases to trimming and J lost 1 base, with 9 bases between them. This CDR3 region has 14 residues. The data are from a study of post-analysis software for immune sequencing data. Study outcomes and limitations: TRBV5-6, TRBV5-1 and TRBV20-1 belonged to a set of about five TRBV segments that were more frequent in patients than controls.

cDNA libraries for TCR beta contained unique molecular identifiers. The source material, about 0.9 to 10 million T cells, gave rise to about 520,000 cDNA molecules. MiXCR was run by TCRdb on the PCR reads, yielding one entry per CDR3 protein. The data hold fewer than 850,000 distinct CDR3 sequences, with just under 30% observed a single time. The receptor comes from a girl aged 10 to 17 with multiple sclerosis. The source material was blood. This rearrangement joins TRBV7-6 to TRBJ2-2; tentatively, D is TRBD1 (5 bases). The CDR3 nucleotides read TGTGCCAGCAGGAAGGGGCGGAACACCGGGGAGCTGTTTTTT. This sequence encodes CASRKGRNTGELFF.